Shown below are 32 T cell receptor beta chains from a single sample sequenced in a study of radiation and T cells in renal cell carcinoma. The time point: baseline pretreatment blood. Noted treatment: 15 Gy SBRT to primary tumor, nephrectomy 4 weeks later. Repertoires were generated with immunoSEQ multiplex PCR, while TCRdb's copy carries only in-frame clones and drops some. The table shows nearly 50,000 clones, with 83% occurring only once. The specimen was blood, collected from a patient whose treatment included radiotherapy and nephrectomy. The receptors derive from a woman aged 70-85 years with renal cell carcinoma.

CDR3 sequence (DNA): TGCGCCAGCAGCCCAACGAGGGGCCATGAGCAGTTCTTC. This codes for CASSPTRGHEQFF. The gene calls are TRBV10-2 and TRBJ2-1; either TRBD1 or TRBD2 may supply D (5 bases each). Trimming took off 6 bases at V and 8 bases at J, with 14 bases between the two ends. The germline V gene encodes CDR1 WSHSY and CDR2 SAAADI. The CDR3 runs 13 residues.

J is TRBJ2-1 and V is TRBV19; the D is unclear. The V gene's germline CDR1 is LNHDA and CDR2 SQIVND (reference sequence). Trimming pared 3 bases from V and 0 bases from J, leaving 9 bases between. The CDR3 loop spans 15 amino acids. The CDR3 DNA sequence: TGTGCCAGTAGTATTTGGTTTAGCTCCTACAATGAGCAGTTCTTC. Its protein product is CASSIWFSSYNEQFF. Full variable domain (outside the CDR3, taken from reference TRBV19 and TRBJ2-1): DGGITQSPKYLFRKEGQNVTLSCEQNLNHDAMYWYRQDPGQGLRLIYYSQIVNDFQKGDIAEGYSVSREKKESFPLTVTSAQKNPTAFYLCASSIWFSSYNEQFFGPGTRLTVL.

The chain links TRBV2 to TRBJ2-2; D might be TRBD2 (5 bases). With 4 bases removed from V and 4 bases from J, the gap between germline ends came to 13 bases. Germline V gene lookup returns CDR1 SNHLY and CDR2 FYNNEI. The CDR3 sequence is 15 residues long. The CDR3 spells CASSAGNPGTGELFF. For the CDR3, the DNA is TGTGCCAGCAGTGCGGGGAACCCGGGCACCGGGGAGCTGTTTTTT.

The chain couples TRBV6-5 to TRBJ2-1; 7 positions match TRBD2. The germline V gene has CDR1 MNHEY and CDR2 SVGAGI. The CDR3 spans 13 residues. The trim removed 7 bases at V and 9 bases at J, leaving 9 bases unmatched. CDR3 bases: TGTGCCAGCACCTTCCCGGGGGGAGGTGAGCAGTTCTTC. Protein sequence: CASTFPGGGEQFF.

This clone has a handful of counts. The chain has TRBV4-1 and TRBJ2-7, with 9 bases aligning to TRBD2. Germline assignment: CDR1 MGHRA and CDR2 YSYEKL. Trimming removed 4 bases from V and 4 bases from J; junction bases left unmatched: 8. The CDR3 has 15 amino acids. As DNA, the CDR3 is TGCGCCAGCAGCCCTGGGTTAGCGGGAGTATACGAGCAGTACTTC. Encoded protein: CASSPGLAGVYEQYF.

The J gene is TRBJ2-7, the V gene TRBV11-2; 8 bases line up with TRBD1. This CDR3 has 15 residues. Germline CDR1 reads SGHAT; CDR2 reads FQNNGV. V shed 5 bases, J shed 3 bases, and the junction held 9 bases outside the gene matches. The DNA for the CDR3 is TGTGCCAGCAGCCCCGGGACAGGCCCACTCTACGAGCAGTACTTC. It encodes CASSPGTGPLYEQYF.

The chain carries TRBV10-3 and TRBJ1-1; perhaps TRBD1 as D (5 bases). Germline V gene lookup returns CDR1 ENHRY and CDR2 SYGVKD. The CDR3 has 10 residues. V was trimmed by 11 bases and J by 3 bases, leaving 7 bases between them. The CDR3 reads CASGDTEAFF. DNA for the CDR3: TGTGCCTCGGGGGACACTGAAGCTTTCTTT.

The rearrangement links TRBV6-5 to TRBJ1-1; the match to TRBD1 covers 9 bases. The CDR3 extends over 15 amino acids. Per the germline V gene, CDR1 is MNHEY and CDR2 is SVGAGI. With V trimmed by 4 bases and J by 7 bases, 10 bases remained unmatched. Here the CDR3 DNA reads TGTGCCAGCAGTTCGCCGACAGGGGGTTCTGGTGAAGCTTTCTTT. Translating it yields CASSSPTGGSGEAFF.

This clone was observed a few times. The chain couples TRBV7-9 to TRBJ1-1; the match to TRBD1 covers 11 bases. The J segment lost 4 bases and the V segment lost 5 bases, leaving 9 bases of the junction unmatched. Germline V gene data show CDR1 as SEHNR and CDR2 as FQNEAQ (reference sequence). This CDR3 has 16 amino acids. CDR3 in DNA: TGTGCCAGCAGCCTAGGGACAGGGGGGTTGGGCACTGAAGCTTTCTTT. Amino acids: CASSLGTGGLGTEAFF.

The CDR3: CASSLSGTGRTEAFF. The CDR3 region has the DNA TGTGCCAGCAGCTTATCCGGGACAGGGCGGACTGAAGCTTTCTTT. The V and J genes are TRBV6-5 and TRBJ1-1; TRBD1 matches at 9 bases. After removal of 6 bases from V and 5 bases from J, the junction contained 10 bases not matched to a gene. The CDR3 is made up of 15 amino acids. Per the germline V gene, CDR1 is MNHEY and CDR2 is SVGAGI.

This rearrangement joins TRBV5-6 to TRBJ1-1, with D unclear. This CDR3 has 14 residues. Germline V gene lookup returns CDR1 SGHDT and CDR2 YYEEEE. The ends were cut back, 4 bases at V and 4 bases at J, with 14 bases in the middle. The CDR3 DNA is TGTGCCAGCAGCCGCTACGGGAGGAGCACTGAAGCTTTCTTT. Its translation is CASSRYGRSTEAFF.

The chain recombines TRBV2 with TRBJ2-5; D not resolved. Germline lookup yields CDR1 SNHLY and CDR2 FYNNEI. Trimming shortened V by 3 bases and J by 0 bases, and 5 bases separated the two germline ends. The CDR3 totals 13 residues. This chain's CDR3 is CASSERNQETQYF. As DNA, the CDR3 is TGTGCCAGCAGTGAGAGGAACCAAGAGACCCAGTACTTC.

The chain recombines TRBV9 with TRBJ1-3; no definite D call. The CDR3 consists of 14 residues. V dropped 4 bases and J dropped 6 bases, with 14 bases sitting between them. Germline V gene data show CDR1 as SGDLS and CDR2 as YYNGEE. In DNA, the CDR3 is TGTGCCAGCAGCCCCCGTCTGACACAAAACACCATATATTTT. This codes for CASSPRLTQNTIYF.

V gene TRBV5-5 combines with J gene TRBJ1-1; D is ambiguous. Germline loops: CDR1 SGHKS, CDR2 YYEKEE (reference sequence). V lost 5 bases, J lost 6 bases, and 14 bases lay in between. The CDR3 extends over 13 amino acids. The CDR3 loop is CASSPDIIAEAFF. CDR3 nucleotides: TGTGCCAGCAGTCCCGACATTATTGCTGAAGCTTTCTTT.

V usage is TRBV4-1 and J usage is TRBJ1-1; no clear D. Trimming left V 2 bases short and J 12 bases short, with 13 bases between. The germline V gene has CDR1 MGHRA and CDR2 YSYEKL. The CDR3 spans 12 residues. Here the CDR3 reads CASSQPTEKSFF. For the CDR3, the DNA is TGCGCCAGCAGCCAACCCACGGAGAAGTCTTTCTTT.

The chain couples TRBV11-2 to TRBJ2-3; D unclear. The CDR3 sequence is 13 residues long. V lost 4 bases and J lost 4, with 9 bases in between. Germline CDR1 and CDR2: SGHAT and FQNNGV. This CDR3 is CASSSRPADTQYF. DNA for the CDR3: TGTGCCAGCAGCTCACGACCCGCAGATACGCAGTATTTT.

This chain connects TRBV6-5 to TRBJ2-7; maybe TRBD2 (5 bases). From germline, CDR1 is MNHEY and CDR2 SVGAGI. V shed 4 bases and J shed 7 bases, with 11 bases lying between them. The CDR3 runs 12 residues. The CDR3: CASSSLSGEQYF. CDR3 nucleotide sequence: TGTGCCAGCAGTTCCTTATCGGGGGAGCAGTACTTC.

V is TRBV7-2 and J is TRBJ2-7; D perhaps matches TRBD1 (5 bases). Germline loops: CDR1 SGHTA, CDR2 FQGNSA. This CDR3 is 12 amino acids long. Trimming removed 6 bases at V and 3 bases at J, with 9 bases between. CDR3 sequence: CASRRDSYEQYF. CDR3 nucleotides: TGTGCCAGCAGACGAGACAGCTACGAGCAGTACTTC.

The V and J genes are TRBV19 and TRBJ2-1, with 10 nucleotides matching TRBD2. The CDR3 length is 13 residues. The V gene's germline CDR1 is LNHDA and CDR2 SQIVND (reference sequence). Germline trimming cut 6 bases from V and 5 bases from J; bases unmatched to any gene: 1. CDR3 sequence: CASRGLANNEQFF. DNA for the CDR3: TGTGCCAGTAGGGGACTAGCGAACAATGAGCAGTTCTTC.

The chain has TRBV19 and TRBJ2-3; possibly TRBD1 for D (7 bases). V shed 3 bases and J shed 5 bases, with 12 bases lying between them. CDR1 is LNHDA and CDR2 is SQIVND in the germline V gene (reference sequence). The CDR3 is made up of 14 amino acids. CDR3 loop: CASSIFQGGDTQYF. The DNA of the CDR3 is TGTGCCAGTAGTATTTTTCAGGGGGGAGATACGCAGTATTTT.

The chain links TRBV6-5 to TRBJ1-1; no clear D. V gave up 5 bases and J gave up 1 base, with 11 bases separating them. From germline, CDR1 is MNHEY and CDR2 SVGAGI. This CDR3 contains 14 residues. This chain's CDR3 is CASSDPPRNTEAFF. CDR3 nucleotides: TGTGCCAGCAGTGACCCCCCCCGGAACACTGAAGCTTTCTTT.

The chain combines TRBV12-5 with TRBJ2-7; D gene ambiguous. V was pared by 6 bases and J by 3 bases, with 12 bases between. Germline V gene data show CDR1 as LGHNT and CDR2 as FRNRAP. CDR3 length: 13 amino acids. The CDR3 DNA is TGTGCTAGTGGCCCGGACCCAAACTACGAGCAGTACTTC. Translating gives CASGPDPNYEQYF.

The V call is TRBV7-9, the J call TRBJ2-3; 10 nucleotides line up with TRBD2. This CDR3 is built from 15 residues. The V segment lost 1 base and the J segment 6 bases; nucleotides outside the gene matches: 4. Germline V gene data show CDR1 as SEHNR and CDR2 as FQNEAQ (reference sequence). The CDR3 DNA is TGTGCCAGCAGCTTAGTAGCGGGGGGCGTTGATACGCAGTATTTT. Amino acid sequence: CASSLVAGGVDTQYF.

The chain couples TRBV7-2 to TRBJ2-7, with TRBD2 identical over 13 bases. Germline CDR1 is SGHTA and CDR2 is FQGNSA. With V trimmed by 3 bases and J by 4 bases, 6 bases remained unmatched. This CDR3 has 16 amino acids. DNA of the CDR3: TGTGCCAGCAGCTTCCCGCGGACTAGCGGGAGTTACGAGCAGTACTTC. Protein sequence: CASSFPRTSGSYEQYF.

The CDR3 sequence: CASSPSAPFSPTVTDTQYF. DNA for the CDR3: TGTGCCAGTAGTCCCTCCGCCCCCTTCAGCCCGACAGTCACAGATACGCAGTATTTT. This chain connects TRBV19 to TRBJ2-3; the D gene is possibly TRBD1 (5 bases). Deletions cut 5 bases from V and 2 bases from J, with 26 bases between. The germline CDR1 and CDR2 sequences are LNHDA and SQIVND (reference sequence). The CDR3 spans 19 residues. Filled out from reference TRBV19 and TRBJ2-3, the complete variable domain reads DGGITQSPKYLFRKEGQNVTLSCEQNLNHDAMYWYRQDPGQGLRLIYYSQIVNDFQKGDIAEGYSVSREKKESFPLTVTSAQKNPTAFYLCASSPSAPFSPTVTDTQYFGPGTRLTVL.

The rearrangement joins TRBV30 to TRBJ1-1; D is perhaps TRBD1 (6 bases). Germline loops: CDR1 GTSNPN, CDR2 SVGIG (reference sequence). Trimming removed 8 bases at V and 4 bases at J, with 14 bases between. The CDR3 length is 12 residues. The CDR3 nucleotides read TGTGCCACCCGACAGGAGGGCACTGAAGCTTTCTTT. As protein: CATRQEGTEAFF.

V is TRBV11-3 and J is TRBJ1-5; D call uncertain. This CDR3 has 16 residues. The germline gives CDR1 SGHNT, CDR2 YENEEA. V was pared by 1 base and J by 7 bases, with 17 bases between. The DNA of the CDR3 is TGTGCCAGCAGCTTAGTAGACGGCTGGAACGAACAGCCCCAGCATTTT. This sequence encodes CASSLVDGWNEQPQHF.

V and J are TRBV7-6 and TRBJ2-3, with 11 bases that match TRBD2. Germline V lookup: CDR1 SGHVS, CDR2 FNYEAQ. There are 15 residues in the CDR3. Losses at the gene ends were 5 bases for V and 2 bases for J; bases not matched to a gene: 3. The CDR3 protein is CASSASGGFTDTQYF. The CDR3 DNA reads TGTGCCAGCAGCGCTAGCGGGGGGTTCACAGATACGCAGTATTTT.

The J gene is TRBJ1-1, the V gene TRBV6-5, with 9 bases lining up with TRBD1. The V gene end was trimmed by 6 bases and the J gene end by 3 bases; junction bases not matched to a gene: 8. The CDR3 contains 15 residues. The germline V gene encodes CDR1 MNHEY and CDR2 SVGAGI. The CDR3 bases are TGTGCCAGCAGACATGCGGGACAGGGCTACACTGAAGCTTTCTTT. Translation gives CASRHAGQGYTEAFF.

DNA for the CDR3: TGTGCCAGCAGCTTAGATTACGGAACCTCCTACGAGCAGTACTTC. Translating gives CASSLDYGTSYEQYF. The rearrangement links TRBV11-2 to TRBJ2-7; unclear D gene. Trimming stripped 0 bases from V and 0 bases from J, with 9 bases between. Per germline, CDR1 SGHAT and CDR2 FQNNGV. The CDR3 loop spans 15 amino acids.

The genes are TRBV15 and TRBJ2-4; D is unresolved. The CDR3 length is 13 residues. CDR1 and CDR2 from the germline V gene are LNHNV and YYDKDF (reference sequence). V gave up 6 bases and J gave up 0 bases, with 6 bases separating them. The CDR3 spells CATSAEAKNIQYF. CDR3 sequence (DNA): TGTGCCACCAGTGCGGAAGCCAAAAACATTCAGTACTTC.

The rearrangement uses TRBV27 and TRBJ1-5; D might be TRBD1 (6 bases). CDR1 MNHEY and CDR2 SMNVEV come from the germline V gene (reference sequence). Between the trimmed V and J ends, which lost 8 bases and 5 bases, there was a span of 10 bases. The CDR3 is 12 residues long. The CDR3 spells CASSHRDQPQHF. CDR3 DNA: TGTGCCAGCTCTCACAGGGATCAGCCCCAGCATTTT.